One T cell receptor beta chain is described in this entry. The target antigen is unknown. Analysis merged second doses at about 4 or about 12 weeks. The entry originates in a study of T cell responses to AZD1222 COVID-19 vaccine. The study's findings and limits: A rise in Spike-specific TCR breadth and depth followed two AZD1222 doses. White British ancestry dominated among donors, who included more females, and clonal diversity was possibly underestimated. Targets within unmutated variant regions were reportedly found for nearly half of spike-specific TCRs.

CDR1 is SEHNR and CDR2 is FQNEAQ in the germline V gene (reference sequence). V shed 5 bases, J shed 9 bases, and the junction held 11 bases outside the gene matches. The CDR3 spans 14 residues. Produced via immunoSEQ multiplex PCR; TCRdb's table is partial and in-frame only. The profile covers roughly 130,000 clones, with 80% to 95% appearing a single time and 4% taken by the ten largest. This specimen was peripheral blood, taken 28 days after the second AZD1222 dose. The sequence derives from an adult who received the AZD1222 COVID-19 vaccine. The rearrangement links TRBV7-9 to TRBJ1-2; 8 bases are a match to TRBD1. CDR3 sequence reads: CASSLDRGSFRYTF. CDR3 DNA: TGTGCCAGCAGCCTCGACAGGGGATCGTTTCGCTACACCTTC.